This T cell receptor (beta chain) is from a study of T cells in Graves' hyperthyroidism and ophthalmopathy. Amplified TCR beta CDR3 regions derived from RNA transcripts. HTBI primers were used for first-round RT-PCR of the TCR CDR3. TCRdb re-analysed the multiplex PCR reads in MiXCR, keeping a single row per CDR3 protein. Among roughly 400,000 distinct CDR3 sequences listed, about an eighth were seen once. Among ophthalmopathy patients, the Clinical Activity Score reached at least 3, the NOSPECS grade reached at least 4, and duration remained under 3 months. On the basis of clinical symptoms, serum thyroxine and TRAb, thyroid ultrasound and orbital computed tomography, diagnoses were made. Trimming took 5 bases from V and 0 from J; bases not matched to a gene: 2. CDR1 and CDR2 from the germline V gene are SGDLS and YYNGEE. This CDR3 spans 14 amino acids.

Material for sequencing was blood. The TCR comes from a man aged 50 to 60 with Graves' ophthalmopathy. The chain is built from TRBV9 and TRBJ1-3; TRBD1 aligns across 7 bases. CDR3 sequence (DNA): TGTGCCAGCAGGGGGACAGACTCTGGAAACACCATATATTTT. The encoded protein is CASRGTDSGNTIYF.